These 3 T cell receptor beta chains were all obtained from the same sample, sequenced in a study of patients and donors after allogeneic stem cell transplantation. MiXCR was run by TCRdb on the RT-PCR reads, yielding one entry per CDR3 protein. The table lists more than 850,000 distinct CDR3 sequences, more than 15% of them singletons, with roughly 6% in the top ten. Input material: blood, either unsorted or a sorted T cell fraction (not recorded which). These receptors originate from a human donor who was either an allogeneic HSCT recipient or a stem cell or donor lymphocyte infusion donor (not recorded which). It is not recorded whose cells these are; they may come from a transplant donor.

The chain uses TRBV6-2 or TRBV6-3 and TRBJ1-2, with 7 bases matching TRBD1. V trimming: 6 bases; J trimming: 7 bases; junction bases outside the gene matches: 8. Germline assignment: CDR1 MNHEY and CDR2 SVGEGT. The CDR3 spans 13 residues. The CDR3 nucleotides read TGTGCCAGCAGACAACAGGGGCCTCGTGGCTACACCTTC. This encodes CASRQQGPRGYTF.

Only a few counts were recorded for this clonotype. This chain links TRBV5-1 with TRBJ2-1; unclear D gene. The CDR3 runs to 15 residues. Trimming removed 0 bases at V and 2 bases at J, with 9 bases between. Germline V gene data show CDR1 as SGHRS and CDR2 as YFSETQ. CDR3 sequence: CASSLGPATYNEQFF. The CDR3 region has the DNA TGCGCCAGCAGCTTGGGCCCAGCTACCTACAATGAGCAGTTCTTC.

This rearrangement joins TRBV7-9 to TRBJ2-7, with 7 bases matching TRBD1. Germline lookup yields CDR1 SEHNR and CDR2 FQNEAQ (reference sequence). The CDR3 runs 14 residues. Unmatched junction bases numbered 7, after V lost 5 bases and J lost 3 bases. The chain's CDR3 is CASSKGTVGYEQYF. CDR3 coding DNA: TGTGCCAGCAGCAAAGGGACAGTCGGCTACGAGCAGTACTTC.